Shown below are 31 T cell receptor beta chains from a single sample sequenced in a study of immune evolution from preneoplasia to lung adenocarcinoma. Sequenced by immunoSEQ multiplex PCR; TCRdb stores in-frame clones only, minus some. The data show about 10,000 clones, more than 60% seen once. The specimen sequenced was FFPE minimally invasive lung adenocarcinoma tissue. All receptors derive from a person aged 60-79 years with lung adenocarcinoma.

The chain has TRBV28 and TRBJ2-7; 7 nucleotides line up with TRBD1. There are 14 residues in the CDR3. V lost 8 bases, J lost 1 base, and 8 bases stayed unmatched. Germline loops: CDR1 MDHEN, CDR2 SYDVKM. The DNA of the CDR3 is TGTGCCAGCGATGATCCGGGACAGTCCTACGAGCAGTACTTC. This sequence encodes CASDDPGQSYEQYF.

The chain combines TRBV27 with TRBJ2-7; D is perhaps TRBD1 (5 bases). Germline V gene sequence: CDR1 MNHEY, CDR2 SMNVEV (reference sequence). CDR3 size: 13 residues. Trimming cost V 11 bases and J 1 base, with 15 bases left between them. DNA for the CDR3: TGTGCCCTTGTCCCCAAGGGGTCCTACGAGCAGTACTTC. Translation gives CALVPKGSYEQYF.

The rearrangement uses TRBV4-1 and TRBJ2-1; 8 nucleotides align to TRBD2. V gave up 1 base and J gave up 9 bases; unmatched junction bases: 14. CDR1 is MGHRA, CDR2 YSYEKL, per germline. The CDR3 sequence is 17 residues long. CDR3 loop: CASSQGPAGGTFPEQFF. The CDR3 bases are TGCGCCAGCAGCCAAGGTCCTGCGGGAGGTACATTCCCTGAGCAGTTCTTC.

The rearrangement uses TRBV5-1 and TRBJ1-1; a possible D gene is TRBD1 (5 bases). Trimming left V 0 bases short and J 4 bases short, with 7 bases between. Germline V gene data show CDR1 as SGHRS and CDR2 as YFSETQ. This CDR3 is built from 13 residues. In DNA form, the CDR3 reads TGCGCCAGCAGCTTGGGGGGGGGCACTGAAGCTTTCTTT. This sequence encodes CASSLGGGTEAFF.

The chain carries TRBV6-1 and TRBJ2-7; no clear D gene. The CDR3 contains 11 residues. Germline CDR1 and CDR2: MNHNS and SASEGT. The V end was cut by 3 bases, the J end by 1 base, with 1 base between. CDR3 sequence: CASSDSYEQYF. CDR3 coding DNA: TGTGCCAGCAGTGATTCCTACGAGCAGTACTTC.

The chain combines TRBV29-1 with TRBJ2-1; maybe TRBD1 (5 bases). CDR1 and CDR2 (germline): SQVTM, ANQGSEA. The CDR3 covers 16 residues. V lost 3 bases and J lost 0, with 15 bases in between. The DNA for the CDR3 is TGCAGCGTTGACGAAACAGGACAAAGCTCCTACAATGAGCAGTTCTTC. Residues: CSVDETGQSSYNEQFF.

The count of this clone is one. This chain joins TRBV28 and TRBJ1-5; no firm D call. The CDR3 is made up of 14 amino acids. Between the trimmed V and J ends, which lost 7 bases and 4 bases, there was a span of 14 bases. CDR1 is MDHEN and CDR2 is SYDVKM in the germline V gene. CDR3 region: CASNLAGFNQPQHF. CDR3 in DNA: TGTGCCAGCAACCTAGCCGGGTTTAATCAGCCCCAGCATTTT.

The chain uses TRBV30 and TRBJ1-1, with D possibly being TRBD1 (6 bases). Germline V gene sequence: CDR1 GTSNPN, CDR2 SVGIG (reference sequence). Between the trimmed V and J ends, which lost 2 bases and 7 bases, there was a span of 11 bases. The CDR3 covers 12 residues. The CDR3 DNA is TGTGCCTGGAGTACAGGACAGTTTGAAGCTTTCTTT. Translated: CAWSTGQFEAFF.

The CDR3 bases are TGTGCCAGCAGCTTGAGGGGGGGGGCCCAGTACTTC. Translating it yields CASSLRGGAQYF. V is TRBV7-6 and J is TRBJ2-5; D might be TRBD2 (7 bases). CDR3 size: 12 residues. Trimming took off 3 bases at V and 9 bases at J, with 11 bases between the two ends. The germline gives CDR1 SGHVS, CDR2 FNYEAQ.

The chain uses TRBV4-3 and TRBJ2-7, with D perhaps TRBD1 or TRBD2 (7 bases each). The CDR3 is 17 residues long. The germline gives CDR1 LGHNA, CDR2 YSLEER. Deletions cut 1 base from V and 4 bases from J, with 20 bases between. CDR3 in DNA: TGCGCCAGCAGCCAAGTGGGAGGGGGCAGTTCTGGGTACGAGCAGTACTTC. The encoded protein is CASSQVGGGSSGYEQYF.

This chain uses TRBV6-5 with TRBJ1-2; 7 bases are a match to TRBD1. Trimming took 4 bases from V and 1 from J; bases not matched to a gene: 6. The CDR3 has 15 residues. Germline V gives CDR1 MNHEY, CDR2 SVGAGI. CDR3 coding DNA: TGTGCCAGCAGTTCCCAGGGGGGGGATAACTATGGCTACACCTTC. Its protein product is CASSSQGGDNYGYTF.

The chain joins TRBV14 to TRBJ2-1, with 8 nucleotides matching TRBD2. V gave up 2 bases and J gave up 8 bases; unmatched junction bases: 8. CDR1 and CDR2 (germline): SGHDN, FVKESK. The CDR3 sequence is 15 residues long. The CDR3 nucleotides read TGTGCCAGCAGCCAACTAGCGGGTGGCGAGGATGAGCAGTTCTTC. Translation gives CASSQLAGGEDEQFF.

This clone has just one count. The chain uses TRBV19 and TRBJ1-2, with a weak D call TRBD1 (5 bases). The CDR3 is 14 residues long. Germline CDR1 LNHDA, CDR2 SQIVND (reference sequence). Trimming removed 3 bases at V and 2 bases at J, with 10 bases between. The CDR3: CASSIEGSNYGYTF. The CDR3 DNA reads as TGTGCCAGTAGTATCGAGGGGTCGAACTATGGCTACACCTTC.

The V gene is TRBV30, the J gene TRBJ2-5; 8 nucleotides align to TRBD2. V trimming: 8 bases; J trimming: 3 bases; junction bases outside the gene matches: 8. The germline gives CDR1 GTSNPN, CDR2 SVGIG (reference sequence). This CDR3 comprises 13 residues. CDR3 sequence: CAGSGTSKETQYF. CDR3 coding DNA: TGTGCCGGATCCGGGACTAGTAAAGAGACCCAGTACTTC.

The chain links TRBV10-3 to TRBJ2-3, with TRBD2 identical over 11 bases. The germline CDR1 and CDR2 sequences are ENHRY and SYGVKD. The CDR3 is 16 amino acids. V lost 4 bases and J lost 3; bases outside the gene matches: 6. CDR3 nucleotide sequence: TGTGCCATCAGTGCGGGGACTAGCGGACTAACAGATACGCAGTATTTT. It specifies CAISAGTSGLTDTQYF.

The chain employs TRBV29-1 and TRBJ2-7; TRBD2 aligns across 10 bases. Unmatched junction bases numbered 5, after V lost 3 bases and J lost 6 bases. The germline CDR1 and CDR2 sequences are SQVTM and ANQGSEA. This CDR3 region has 13 residues. As DNA, the CDR3 is TGCAGCGTTGAGGGGCTAGCGGGAGTCGAGCAGTACTTC. Translated: CSVEGLAGVEQYF.

The chain has TRBV6-5 and TRBJ1-1; no reliable D call. The germline V and J ends were trimmed by 5 bases and 1 base, with 14 bases remaining between them. The CDR3 extends over 15 amino acids. CDR1 MNHEY and CDR2 SVGAGI come from the germline V gene. The CDR3 loop is CASSTHGRWNTEAFF. The DNA of the CDR3 is TGTGCCAGCAGTACCCACGGCCGTTGGAACACTGAAGCTTTCTTT.

This clone was seen only once. Other DNA sequences in the same sample also yield this CDR3. This chain connects TRBV18 to TRBJ2-5; TRBD2 might be the D (5 bases). Trimming removed 0 bases from V and 2 bases from J, with 22 bases in between. Germline V lookup: CDR1 KGHSH, CDR2 LQKENI. The CDR3 runs to 19 residues. The CDR3 bases are TGTGCCAGCTCACCACCTGTTCGCCAGAACTATAGAGGGCAAGAGACCCAGTACTTC. Translated: CASSPPVRQNYRGQETQYF.

V gene TRBV30 combines with J gene TRBJ2-2, with 7 nucleotides matching TRBD2. CDR1 GTSNPN and CDR2 SVGIG come from the germline V gene (reference sequence). The CDR3 length is 13 residues. Losses at the gene ends were 7 bases for V and 5 bases for J; bases not matched to a gene: 7. For the CDR3, the DNA is TGTGCCTCAAGCGGGGCGTTAACCGGGGAGCTGTTTTTT. This encodes CASSGALTGELFF.

This sequence joins TRBV29-1 and TRBJ2-3; D gene uncertain. Trimming stripped 6 bases from V and 3 bases from J, with 13 bases between. Germline lookup yields CDR1 SQVTM and CDR2 ANQGSEA. The CDR3 sequence is 13 residues long. CDR3 protein: CSVRPPGTDTQYF. The CDR3 DNA follows: TGCAGCGTGAGACCTCCCGGGACAGATACGCAGTATTTT.

The chain carries TRBV30 and TRBJ2-3, with D uncertain. Germline assignment: CDR1 GTSNPN and CDR2 SVGIG (reference sequence). V shed 3 bases and J shed 2 bases, with 12 bases lying between them. The CDR3 totals 14 residues. The CDR3 loop reads CAWRKGRSTDTQYF. The CDR3, as DNA: TGTGCCTGGAGAAAAGGTCGGTCCACAGATACGCAGTATTTT.

This clone is termed medium-sized. The rearrangement uses TRBV9 and TRBJ2-7; maybe TRBD1 (5 bases). The CDR3 consists of 13 residues. The germline CDR1 and CDR2 sequences are SGDLS and YYNGEE. The ends were cut back, 1 base at V and 6 bases at J, with 11 bases in the middle. CDR3 sequence (DNA): TGTGCCAGCAGCGTAACCCCAGACAGCGAGCAGTACTTC. As protein: CASSVTPDSEQYF.

CDR3 sequence: CASYQSGGGALWGYTF. The CDR3 DNA sequence: TGTGCCAGCTACCAATCGGGAGGGGGGGCTCTATGGGGCTACACCTTC. The gene calls are TRBV28 and TRBJ1-2; TRBD1 is a possible D gene (6 bases). Deletions cut 8 bases from V and 8 bases from J, with 27 bases between. The CDR3 is 16 residues long. Germline V gives CDR1 MDHEN, CDR2 SYDVKM.

This chain connects TRBV6-5 to TRBJ1-2; D gene ambiguous. This CDR3 is built from 12 residues. Germline-derived CDR1 and CDR2 are MNHEY and SVGAGI. V lost 2 bases, J lost 8 bases, and 9 bases lay in between. CDR3 in DNA: TGTGCCAGCAGTTACGACATGCGGGGCTACACCTTC. Translated: CASSYDMRGYTF.

The chain employs TRBV29-1 and TRBJ2-6, with 12 bases lining up with TRBD1. Germline V gene lookup returns CDR1 SQVTM and CDR2 ANQGSEA. There are 18 residues in the CDR3. V was pared by 7 bases and J by 0 bases, with 10 bases of the junction left unmatched. This CDR3 reads CSASGGTGGLSGANVLTF. CDR3 bases: TGCAGCGCCTCAGGGGGGACAGGGGGCCTCTCTGGGGCCAACGTCCTGACTTTC.

This clone showed up just once. The rearrangement joins TRBV6-1 to TRBJ1-5; D is ambiguous. The germline V gene has CDR1 MNHNS and CDR2 SASEGT. V lost 2 bases, J lost 4 bases, and 12 bases lay in between. This CDR3 is built from 15 residues. As DNA, the CDR3 is TGTGCCAGCAGTGAAAATCACGGGCGAAATCAGCCCCAGCATTTT. Protein product: CASSENHGRNQPQHF.

The DNA of the CDR3 is TGTGCCAGCAGCGAGATCGAGGGGACAGCCAGGGAAAAGACCCAGTACTTC. Protein product: CASSEIEGTAREKTQYF. This chain links TRBV28 with TRBJ2-5, with 7 bases identical to TRBD1. CDR3 size: 17 residues. Trimming took 6 bases from V and 6 from J; bases not matched to a gene: 19. Germline-derived CDR1 and CDR2 are MDHEN and SYDVKM.

This chain joins TRBV28 and TRBJ2-7, with D possibly matching TRBD2 (6 bases). V lost 5 bases and J 6 bases, leaving 11 bases between the germline ends. This CDR3 comprises 12 residues. In germline, CDR1 is MDHEN, CDR2 SYDVKM. The CDR3, as DNA: TGTGCCAGCAGTGGACTACCCACCGAGCAGTACTTC. Translation gives CASSGLPTEQYF. The whole variable domain, filled in from reference TRBV28 and TRBJ2-7, reads DVKVTQSSRYLVKRTGEKVFLECVQDMDHENMFWYRQDPGLGLRLIYFSYDVKMKEKGDIPEGYSVSREKKERFSLILESASTNQTSMYLCASSGLPTEQYFGPGTRLTVT.

The chain is built from TRBV11-1 and TRBJ1-1; unclear D gene. This CDR3 has 13 residues. Trimming cost V 6 bases and J 1 base, with 9 bases left between them. Germline CDR1 reads SGHAT; CDR2 reads FQDESV (reference sequence). CDR3 in DNA: TGTGCCAGCAGTCAACGGGCGAACACTGAAGCTTTCTTT. It is translated as CASSQRANTEAFF.

The chain joins TRBV11-2 to TRBJ2-2; D may be TRBD1 (6 bases). V shed 1 base and J shed 4 bases, with 13 bases lying between them. The germline gives CDR1 SGHAT, CDR2 FQNNGV. This CDR3 region has 16 residues. The CDR3 protein is CASSLGVGATTGELFF. As DNA, the CDR3 is TGTGCCAGCAGCTTAGGAGTGGGGGCGACCACCGGGGAGCTGTTTTTT. Supplemented by reference TRBV11-2 and TRBJ2-2, the full variable domain reads EAGVAQSPRYKIIEKRQSVAFWCNPISGHATLYWYQQILGQGPKLLIQFQNNGVVDDSQLPKDRFSAERLKGVDSTLKIQPAKLEDSAVYLCASSLGVGATTGELFFGEGSRLTVL.

This clone was seen more than once but under ten times. The chain carries TRBV7-9 and TRBJ1-5; 7 bases are a match to TRBD1. This CDR3 is 15 amino acids long. Germline-derived CDR1 and CDR2 are SEHNR and FQNEAQ (reference sequence). V dropped 5 bases and J dropped 10; count of bases not matched to a gene: 14. For the CDR3, the DNA is TGTGCCAGCAGCCCGACGGGACAGCAAATCAGCCCCCAGCATTTT. Protein sequence: CASSPTGQQISPQHF. Full variable domain (remainder filled in from reference TRBV7-9 and TRBJ1-5): DTGVSQNPRHKITKRGQNVTFRCDPISEHNRLYWYRQTLGQGPEFLTYFQNEAQLEKSRLLSDRFSAERPKGSFSTLEIQRTEQGDSAMYLCASSPTGQQISPQHFGDGTRLSIL.